This paragraph reports one TCR beta chain. Using immunoSEQ multiplex PCR, the repertoire was profiled, and TCRdb retains in-frame clones only, with some absent. The repertoire includes some 98,000 clones, around nine tenths of them detected once, and roughly 3.7% sits in the top ten. With V trimmed by 2 bases and J by 10 bases, 12 bases remained unmatched. The CDR3 is made up of 16 amino acids. Germline CDR1 and CDR2: SGHNT and YYREEE (reference sequence). The data were taken from a study of cytomegalovirus exposure and HLA in healthy donors. The receptor was derived from a woman aged 25 to 39 in good health and CMV-seronegative. This chain joins TRBV5-4 and TRBJ1-6, with 7 bases matching TRBD1. Sequences were obtained from PBMCs. The CDR3 is CASSFSKTGKDSPLHF. The CDR3 nucleotides read TGTGCCAGCAGCTTTTCCAAGACAGGGAAGGACTCACCCCTCCACTTT.